These 6 T cell receptor beta chains originate from one sample sequenced in a study of Graves' ophthalmopathy and Graves' hyperthyroidism. The sequenced template was RNA, covering the TCR beta CDR3 region. Amplification began with first-round RT-PCR using HTBI primers, then second-round multiplex PCR was performed. TCRdb reprocessed the multiplex PCR reads with MiXCR, giving one entry per CDR3 protein. The sample has about 230,000 distinct CDR3 sequences; about 46% are singletons. The specimen was peripheral blood. These receptor sequences come from an adult man with Graves' ophthalmopathy.

The V and J genes are TRBV27 and TRBJ2-7, with 9 bases aligning to TRBD1. The germline V gene has CDR1 MNHEY and CDR2 SMNVEV (reference sequence). The CDR3 contains 15 residues. V lost 6 bases and J lost 5; bases outside the gene matches: 11. The chain's CDR3 is CASRLGTGSVNEQYF. The CDR3 coding sequence is TGTGCCAGCAGGTTGGGGACAGGGTCAGTCAACGAGCAGTACTTC.

As to this clonotype: At one end, the junction sequence differs from germline, possibly due to a read error. This chain joins TRBV24-1 and TRBJ1-1, with 7 nucleotides matching TRBD1. This CDR3 spans 16 amino acids. CDR1 is KGHDR, CDR2 SFDVKD, per germline. CDR3 loop: CATSGASGGMDTGAFF. CDR3 coding DNA: TGTGCCACCAGTGGGGCCTCAGGGGGGATGGATACTGGAGCTTTCTTT.

A note on this clonotype: Mismatch with germline at one junction end may stem from a read error. This chain uses TRBV5-8 with TRBJ1-2; TRBD1 is a possible D gene (5 bases). Germline CDR1 SGHTS, CDR2 YDEGEE. This CDR3 spans 14 amino acids. The CDR3 reads CASSLNGETGGYTF. As DNA, the CDR3 is TGCGCCAGCAGCTTGAACGGGGAAACAGGTGGCTACACCTTC.

This clonotype was detected a few times. J is TRBJ1-5 and V is TRBV11-3; a possible D gene is TRBD1 (5 bases). The CDR3 is 12 residues long. Trimming pared 5 bases from V and 6 bases from J, leaving 8 bases between. Looked up from germline, CDR1 is SGHNT and CDR2 is YENEEA. The CDR3 sequence is CASSPDSQPQHF. CDR3 bases: TGTGCCAGCAGCCCCGACAGTCAGCCCCAGCATTTT.

This clonotype was counted a few times. The V gene is TRBV5-8, the J gene TRBJ2-7; D may be TRBD1 (6 bases). Germline CDR1 is SGHTS and CDR2 is YDEGEE. The CDR3 extends over 13 amino acids. V dropped 5 bases and J dropped 1 base, with 10 bases sitting between them. The CDR3 region has the DNA TGTGCCAGCAGTATGGACAGATCCTACGAGCAGTACTTC. Amino acid sequence: CASSMDRSYEQYF. The full variable domain, with the rest looked up from reference TRBV5-8 and TRBJ2-7, is EAGVTQSPTHLIKTRGQQATLRCSPISGHTSVYWYQQALGLGLQFLLWYDEGEERNRGNFPPRFSGRQFPNYSSELNVNALELEDSALYLCASSMDRSYEQYFGPGTRLTVT.

The chain carries TRBV15 and TRBJ2-6; weak D call: TRBD2 (5 bases). The CDR3 has 18 residues. The germline gives CDR1 LNHNV, CDR2 YYDKDF (reference sequence). V lost 3 bases and J lost 2, with 17 bases in between. The CDR3 spells CATSRGPGWVPGANVLTF. Written as DNA, the CDR3 is TGTGCCACCAGCAGGGGCCCGGGGTGGGTCCCTGGGGCCAACGTCCTGACTTTC.